This T cell receptor (beta chain) was sequenced during a study of tumor and adjacent non-tumor tissue in lung cancer. Study details: Patients comprised about a dozen adenocarcinoma, a couple of squamous cell carcinoma and 1 small cell lung cancer. The patients, some ten men and roughly 5 women, were about 30 to 85 with stage I to III disease.

TCRbeta libraries were built with three rounds of nested PCR, modified from ARM-PCR. TCRdb re-called the multiplex PCR reads through MiXCR, storing one row per CDR3 protein. Altogether roughly 220,000 distinct CDR3 sequences are present, 71% being singletons, with the ten largest covering less than 25%. The template was RNA from unsorted bulk tissue. Between August and November 2014, newly diagnosed, chemotherapy-naive lung cancer patients underwent thoracic surgery in China. Germline values: CDR1 SGHAT, CDR2 FQNNGV. The length of the CDR3 is 15 residues. Trimming took 1 base from V and 5 from J, leaving 9 bases between them. This clonotype is termed medium-sized (0.01 to 0.1%). Antigen unknown. General study findings and limits: Shorter survival was associated with higher TCR diversity in tumors.

This chain links TRBV11-2 with TRBJ1-6; a weak D match, TRBD1 (6 bases). Sequencing was performed on lung tumor tissue. This receptor was obtained from a man between 60 and 75 years old with non-small cell lung cancer. In DNA, the CDR3 is TGTGCCAGCAGCTTAGGAGGGGACAATAATTCACCCCTCCACTTT. It encodes CASSLGGDNNSPLHF.